Listed below are T cell receptor beta chains from one sample, sequenced in a study of control samples from healthy donors and cancer patients. Method: immunoSEQ multiplex PCR; TCRdb's copy keeps in-frame clones and lacks some. The sample has over 80,000 clones, around four fifths seen once. Specimen: blood. The receptors here all came from a man aged 25 to 40 in good health. CDR3s include the opening cysteine and the closing phenylalanine or tryptophan. Each record gives: D gene, clone size, V gene, J gene, CDR3 DNA, CDR3 protein. D genes are given only for firm matches. Only part of the rows carry a size: once, few, many, or a class if the clone is expanded.

>TRBD1|.|TRBV11-1|TRBJ1-2
TGTGCCAGCAGCTTGGGCTCGGACAGGGGAGACTATGGCTACACCTTC
CASSLGSDRGDYGYTF
>.|.|TRBV18|TRBJ2-7
TGTGCCAGCTCACCGCAGGGGTCCGAGCAGTACTTC
CASSPQGSEQYF
>.|few|TRBV10-2|TRBJ1-1
TGCGCCAGCAGTGAGCCCCCGGAAATGAACACTGAAGCTTTCTTT
CASSEPPEMNTEAFF
>.|.|TRBV30|TRBJ2-3
TGTGCCTGGAGTGCGGTCAGCACAGATACGCAGTATTTT
CAWSAVSTDTQYF
>.|once|TRBV18|TRBJ2-5
TGTGCCAGCTCAACCTACGGACAGTCCCAAGAGACCCAGTACTTC
CASSTYGQSQETQYF
>.|.|TRBV19|TRBJ1-5
TGTGCCAGTAGTATCTCATCGATTAGCAATCAGCCCCAGCATTTT
CASSISSISNQPQHF
>TRBD1|.|TRBV6-6|TRBJ1-1
TGTGCCAGCAGTCACCTAAGGGGGACAGGAGCGAACACTGAAGCTTTCTTT
CASSHLRGTGANTEAFF
>.|.|TRBV5-3|TRBJ2-3
TGTGCCAGAAGCTGGTGCCCCGACCAGGGAGATACGCAGTATTTT
CARSWCPDQGDTQYF
>.|.|TRBV10-3|TRBJ2-1
TGTGCCATCAGTGAGCAGGGGACAAATGAGCAGTTCTTC
CAISEQGTNEQFF
>TRBD2|once|TRBV5-1|TRBJ2-1
TGCGCCAGCAGCGCCGGGACTAGCTACAATGAGCAGTTCTTC
CASSAGTSYNEQFF
>.|.|TRBV5-8|TRBJ2-7
TGTGCCAGCAGCTTGTCGGCAAACGAGCAGTACTTC
CASSLSANEQYF
>.|.|TRBV6-1|TRBJ1-4
TGTGCCAGCAGTGCGATCCCGGTCGGAACTAATGAAAAACTGTTTTTT
CASSAIPVGTNEKLFF
>TRBD2|.|TRBV5-1|TRBJ2-1
TGCGCCAGCAGACGGAGCGGGGGCTCCTACAATGAGCAGTTCTTC
CASRRSGGSYNEQFF
>TRBD1|.|TRBV30|TRBJ2-7
TGTGCCTGGAGTTTTCCCGGGACAGGGGGCTATGGGCAGTACTTC
CAWSFPGTGGYGQYF
>.|once|TRBV10-3|TRBJ1-1
TGTGCCATCAGTGAGTCGGGGCGTCGGGAAGCTTTCTTT
CAISESGRREAFF
>.|once|TRBV5-1|TRBJ1-2
TGCGCCAGCAGCCGTGACACTAACTATGGCTACACCTTC
CASSRDTNYGYTF
>TRBD1|.|TRBV7-9|TRBJ1-3
TGTGCCAGCAGCCCCCGATGGGACAGTATAGGTGGAAACACCATATATTTT
CASSPRWDSIGGNTIYF
>.|.|TRBV5-6|TRBJ2-4
TGTGCCAGCAGCTTGAACGAAGTAGCCAAAAACATTCAGTACTTC
CASSLNEVAKNIQYF
>TRBD2|.|TRBV3-1/TRBV3-2|TRBJ2-1
TGTGCCAGCAGCCAAAGAATGGGACTAGCGGGGGGAAATGAGCAGTTCTTC
CASSQRMGLAGGNEQFF
>.|once|TRBV5-1|TRBJ2-3
TGCGCCAGCAGACCCGGACGGGACTTCACAGATACGCAGTATTTT
CASRPGRDFTDTQYF
>.|.|TRBV30|TRBJ1-1
TGTGCCTGGAGTGTAGGCAGTCTTAGGTGGAGGGAGGTTATGAACACTGAAGCTTTCTTT
CAWSVGSLRWREVMNTEAFF
>.|.|TRBV5-1|TRBJ1-1
TGCGCCAGCAGCCTTCTAGGTGACTACACTGAAGCTTTCTTT
CASSLLGDYTEAFF
>TRBD2|.|TRBV12-3/TRBV12-4|TRBJ2-1
TGTGCCAGCAGCCAGGGACTAGCGGGGGGTCCGTTCTTC
CASSQGLAGGPFF
>TRBD1|.|TRBV10-1|TRBJ2-7
TGCGCCAGCAGTGAGTCCCGGACAGGACGCTACGAGCAGTACTTC
CASSESRTGRYEQYF
>.|.|TRBV7-2|TRBJ2-3
TGTGCCAGCAGCTTAAGCCCTATCTGGCGGAGACACACAGATACGCAGTATTTT
CASSLSPIWRRHTDTQYF
>TRBD1|.|TRBV6-5|TRBJ2-2
TGTGCCACACGTACAGGGGGCAACACCGGGGAGCTGTTTTTT
CATRTGGNTGELFF
>.|.|TRBV6-1|TRBJ1-2
TGTGCCAGCAGTGAACTACAGCCCTCTTATGGCTACACCTTC
CASSELQPSYGYTF
>TRBD2|.|TRBV7-8|TRBJ2-5
TGTGCCAGCAGCTTTACTAGCGGGGGATCTTTTGAGACCCAGTACTTC
CASSFTSGGSFETQYF
>TRBD1|.|TRBV19|TRBJ2-7
TGTGCCAGTAGTATAGGGACAGGGGGCGCAGAGTACGAGCAGTACTTC
CASSIGTGGAEYEQYF
>.|.|TRBV2|TRBJ2-7
TGTGCCAGCAGCGAGTTGACCTTCCCCTACGAGCAGTACTTC
CASSELTFPYEQYF
>TRBD1|.|TRBV19|TRBJ1-1
TGTGCCAGTACGACAGGGGGCTGGGAAACTGAAGCTTTCTTT
CASTTGGWETEAFF
>.|.|TRBV7-2|TRBJ2-3
TGTGCCAGCAGCTTAGATTTCGGGCGGGGAGATACGCAGTATTTT
CASSLDFGRGDTQYF
>TRBD1|.|TRBV11-2|TRBJ2-3
TGTGCCAGCAGCTTTACAGGGGGCACAGATACGCAGTATTTT
CASSFTGGTDTQYF
>.|.|TRBV19|TRBJ1-3
TGTGCCAGTAGTATGAGAGGGGCCAGCTCTGGAAACACCATATATTTT
CASSMRGASSGNTIYF
>TRBD1|.|TRBV4-1|TRBJ2-1
TGCGCCAGCAGCCAAACCGGGACAGCCTACAATGAGCAGTTCTTC
CASSQTGTAYNEQFF
>.|.|TRBV6-6|TRBJ1-1
TGTGCCAGCAGACGAGGGCCCTCGCGGCTCTTGAACACTGAAGCTTTCTTT
CASRRGPSRLLNTEAFF
>.|few|TRBV7-2|TRBJ1-2
TGTGCCAGCAGCCCAGGCGAGTGGGGGTATCGCTATGGCTACACCTTC
CASSPGEWGYRYGYTF
>TRBD2|.|TRBV24-1|TRBJ2-3
TGTGCCACCAGTGACCCTCTTAGCGGGGGGAGCACAGATACGCAGTATTTT
CATSDPLSGGSTDTQYF
>TRBD1|.|TRBV2|TRBJ2-5
TGTGCCAGCAGTGAGGACAGGGGCCAAGAGACCCAGTACTTC
CASSEDRGQETQYF
>.|.|TRBV7-9|TRBJ1-2
TGTGCCAGCAGCTTAGGCCTGGCCCAGGGCTACACCTTC
CASSLGLAQGYTF
>.|.|TRBV15|TRBJ1-3
TGTGCCACCAGCAGAGATCTATGGACAGCTAGAGGAAACACCATATATTTT
CATSRDLWTARGNTIYF
>.|.|TRBV6-1|TRBJ2-7
TGTGCCAGCAGTGAACCCCAGGGGAATGCCTACGAGCAGTACTTC
CASSEPQGNAYEQYF
>.|.|TRBV6-5|TRBJ1-3
TGTGCCAGCAGGACAGGAGACTCTGGAAACACCATATATTTT
CASRTGDSGNTIYF
>TRBD1|.|TRBV18|TRBJ2-1
TGTGCCAGCTCACCCGGGACAGGGGTTTTCAATGAGCAGTTCTTC
CASSPGTGVFNEQFF
>.|few|TRBV14|TRBJ1-1
TGTGCCAGCAGCCCCCGCCGGGGGGGTAATGTAAGGACTGAAGCTTTCTTT
CASSPRRGGNVRTEAFF
>.|.|TRBV5-1|TRBJ1-3
TGCGCCAGCAGCTTGGGGGGTCTGAGCTCTGGAAACACCATATATTTT
CASSLGGLSSGNTIYF
>TRBD1|.|TRBV11-2|TRBJ1-4
TGTGCCAGCAGCTGGACAGGGGGCCAGACTAATGAAAAACTGTTTTTT
CASSWTGGQTNEKLFF
>.|.|TRBV7-9|TRBJ2-7
TGTGCCAGCAGCTTACCTGGGGGAGCGAGGGAGCAGTACTTC
CASSLPGGAREQYF
>.|.|TRBV21-1|TRBJ1-4
TGTGCCAGCAGCAAAGGAACCCCCAGGGCCACTAATGAAAAACTGTTTTTT
CASSKGTPRATNEKLFF
>.|.|TRBV28|TRBJ2-1
TGTGCCAGCAGTTTAAGAGCATCTGAGCAGTTCTTC
CASSLRASEQFF
>TRBD1|once|TRBV7-2|TRBJ1-2
TGTGCCAGCAGCTTAGGACAGGGGGTGGGTGGCTACACCTTC
CASSLGQGVGGYTF